This T cell receptor (beta chain) comes out of a study of blood T cell repertoires in COVID-19. The protocol was immunoSEQ multiplex PCR, while the TCRdb copy is restricted to in-frame clones and leaves out a portion. The data contain about 180,000 clones, around 83% of them singletons. Trimming cost V 0 bases and J 2 bases, with 13 bases left between them. This CDR3 comprises 15 residues. Germline assignment: CDR1 SQVTM and CDR2 ANQGSEA. The study recruited people aged roughly 18 to 100 years across roughly 23 US areas. Cohort placement rested on clinical history that participants reported themselves. All recovered Cohort 3 donors got two negative PCRs, got clearance, or saw symptom resolution.

This receptor was taken from a man aged 35-49 years who had recovered from COVID-19. Sequencing was done on a sample of PBMCs or T cells enriched from blood (not recorded which). This chain links TRBV29-1 with TRBJ1-1; a weak D match, TRBD1 (6 bases). CDR3 sequence (DNA): TGCAGCGTTGAAGATCAAATCGGGACAAACACTGAAGCTTTCTTT. Its protein is CSVEDQIGTNTEAFF.